Below are 21 T cell receptor beta chains sequenced from a single sample in a study of shared clonotypes between healthy human individuals (dated by TCRdb to 2020 to 2022). Receptor libraries were prepared by the immunoSEQ multiplex PCR assay. The source is immuneACCESS, and TCRdb retained only in-frame sequences with V and J called. Part of the clones is not carried over; for the studies checked, unresolved V genes explain less than half of this, and the remainder is unexplained. Within this sample are 450,000 to 600,000 clones, with roughly 85% of them counted one time only. About 12% of the sample belongs to the ten largest clones. Sample: PBMCs. The receptors were gathered from a woman between 40 and 55 years old in good health. Some clones in this sample may be carry-over from other donors' samples.

This chain joins TRBV5-1 and TRBJ1-4; D gene ambiguous. The CDR3 contains 11 residues. V was cut by 4 bases and J by 8 bases, with 6 bases left in between. From germline, CDR1 is SGHRS and CDR2 YFSETQ. CDR3 nucleotides: TGCGCCAGCAGCACTGGCGAAAAACTGTTTTTT. Protein sequence: CASSTGEKLFF.

The V call is TRBV19, the J call TRBJ1-2; a possible D gene is TRBD1 (6 bases). The CDR3 loop spans 13 amino acids. Trimming left V 3 bases short and J 5 bases short, with 10 bases between. The germline V gene encodes CDR1 LNHDA and CDR2 SQIVND (reference sequence). As DNA, the CDR3 is TGTGCCAGTAGTATCAGGGGTCCGTATGGCTACACCTTC. This codes for CASSIRGPYGYTF.

The chain couples TRBV5-4 to TRBJ2-3; 8 nucleotides match TRBD2. The CDR3 runs 13 residues. The germline V gene has CDR1 SGHNT and CDR2 YYREEE (reference sequence). The V and J ends lost 2 bases and 6 bases, in that order; junction bases with no gene match: 2. The CDR3 DNA follows: TGTGCCAGCAGCTTAGCGGGAGATGATACGCAGTATTTT. The encoded protein is CASSLAGDDTQYF. Full variable domain (rest looked up from reference TRBV5-4 and TRBJ2-3): ETGVTQSPTHLIKTRGQQVTLRCSSQSGHNTVSWYQQALGQGPQFIFQYYREEENGRGNFPPRFSGLQFPNYSSELNVNALELDDSALYLCASSLAGDDTQYFGPGTRLTVL.

This rearrangement joins TRBV11-2 to TRBJ1-2; 7 bases fit TRBD1. The J segment lost 3 bases and the V segment lost 7 bases, leaving 5 bases of the junction unmatched. Germline loops: CDR1 SGHAT, CDR2 FQNNGV. The length of the CDR3 is 13 residues. The DNA for the CDR3 is TGTGCCAGCACCCTTACAGGGGACTATGGCTACACCTTC. Amino acids: CASTLTGDYGYTF.

The chain joins TRBV9 to TRBJ2-3; possibly TRBD2 for D (6 bases). The CDR3 is 14 residues long. From germline, CDR1 is SGDLS and CDR2 YYNGEE. Trimming took off 0 bases at V and 6 bases at J, with 11 bases between the two ends. This chain's CDR3 is CASSVGHLADTQYF. CDR3 DNA: TGTGCCAGCAGCGTAGGGCATCTAGCGGATACGCAGTATTTT.

The chain uses TRBV15 and TRBJ2-1; 11 bases are shared with TRBD1. Germline V gene sequence: CDR1 LNHNV, CDR2 YYDKDF (reference sequence). Trimming at V came to 0 bases and at J to 9 bases, leaving 4 bases not matched to a gene. The CDR3 has 15 amino acids. This CDR3 reads CATSRDVDRGLEQFF. As DNA, the CDR3 is TGTGCCACCAGCAGAGATGTGGACAGGGGGCTTGAGCAGTTCTTC.

This clone has just one count. V and J are TRBV30 and TRBJ1-5; no definite D call. V was trimmed by 2 bases and J by 1 base, leaving 6 bases between them. The germline V gene has CDR1 GTSNPN and CDR2 SVGIG (reference sequence). The CDR3 is 13 amino acids. The CDR3 is CAWSWGSNQPQHF. DNA of the CDR3: TGTGCCTGGAGTTGGGGAAGCAATCAGCCCCAGCATTTT.

The chain has TRBV18 and TRBJ2-5; 13 positions match TRBD2. CDR1 and CDR2 from the germline V gene are KGHSH and LQKENI. The CDR3 is made up of 15 amino acids. Unmatched junction bases numbered 2, after V lost 3 bases and J lost 4 bases. CDR3 in amino acids: CASSPRTSGGETQYF. CDR3 DNA: TGTGCCAGCTCACCGCGGACTAGCGGGGGAGAGACCCAGTACTTC.

This rearrangement joins TRBV6-4 to TRBJ1-2; D gene uncertain. Germline CDR1 MRHNA, CDR2 SNTAGT. Deletions cut 5 bases from V and 3 bases from J, with 19 bases between. The CDR3 totals 16 residues. For the CDR3, the DNA is TGTGCCAGCAGTTCCCTCCCTCGCCCTCCGTACTATGGCTACACCTTC. As protein: CASSSLPRPPYYGYTF.

V and J are TRBV28 and TRBJ1-5, with TRBD1 matching over 8 bases. This CDR3 has 16 amino acids. CDR1 MDHEN and CDR2 SYDVKM come from the germline V gene. J lost 1 base, V lost 0 bases, and 2 bases had no gene match. The CDR3 coding sequence is TGTGCCAGCAGTTTATGGTCAGGGGGCAGCAATCAGCCCCAGCATTTT. It yields the protein CASSLWSGGSNQPQHF.

This chain joins TRBV28 and TRBJ1-1; TRBD1 might be the D (5 bases). Trimming took off 11 bases at V and 5 bases at J, with 27 bases between the two ends. CDR1 and CDR2 from the germline V gene are MDHEN and SYDVKM. The length of the CDR3 is 16 residues. CDR3 sequence: CAAPPPGPGSGTEAFF. As DNA, the CDR3 is TGTGCCGCGCCACCGCCAGGCCCGGGCTCAGGGACTGAAGCTTTCTTT.

V and J are TRBV19 and TRBJ1-5; D gene uncertain. Deletions cut 4 bases from V and 4 bases from J, with 5 bases between. The CDR3 spans 12 residues. The germline V gene has CDR1 LNHDA and CDR2 SQIVND (reference sequence). CDR3 sequence: CASSNQNQPQHF. CDR3 in DNA: TGTGCCAGTAGTAACCAAAATCAGCCCCAGCATTTT.

The chain is built from TRBV18 and TRBJ2-5; unclear D gene. The V gene's germline CDR1 is KGHSH and CDR2 LQKENI. Trimming removed 0 bases from V and 0 bases from J, with 2 bases in between. The CDR3 length is 13 residues. CDR3 protein: CASSPPDQETQYF. Here the CDR3 DNA reads TGTGCCAGCTCACCACCGGACCAAGAGACCCAGTACTTC.

The chain is built from TRBV5-4 and TRBJ2-2; TRBD2 aligns across 8 bases. The CDR3 runs to 16 residues. V was pared by 4 bases and J by 12 bases, with 17 bases of the junction left unmatched. The germline gives CDR1 SGHNT, CDR2 YYREEE (reference sequence). The CDR3 DNA reads TGTGCCAGCAGCACCGACCCGGGACTAGTGGGGAGTAAGCTGTTTTTT. Translating gives CASSTDPGLVGSKLFF.

V is TRBV28 and J is TRBJ2-7; weak D call: TRBD2 (6 bases). Trimming took 2 bases from V and 9 from J, leaving 20 bases between them. Germline V gives CDR1 MDHEN, CDR2 SYDVKM. This CDR3 is built from 15 residues. The CDR3 DNA reads TGTGCCAGCAGTTTAGGTGGCGGGACCTCCCAGGGGCAGTACTTC. Protein: CASSLGGGTSQGQYF.

This clone was observed a few times. CDR3 sequence reads: CASSPQGNAGVYEQYF. The CDR3 coding sequence is TGTGCCAGCAGCCCCCAGGGGAACGCAGGAGTATACGAGCAGTACTTC. J is TRBJ2-7 and V is TRBV7-8; a weak D match, TRBD1 (6 bases). Germline CDR1 is SGHVS and CDR2 is FQNEAQ. The CDR3 extends over 16 amino acids. V lost 5 bases to trimming and J lost 4 bases, with 21 bases between them.

The chain is built from TRBV5-1 and TRBJ2-2; 15 bases map to TRBD2. This CDR3 has 16 residues. V shed 4 bases and J 7 bases; nucleotides not matched to a gene: 5. Per germline, CDR1 SGHRS and CDR2 YFSETQ. Here the CDR3 DNA reads TGCGCCAGCAGCAGGACTAGCGGGAGGGAAGGCGGGGAGCTGTTTTTT. Protein product: CASSRTSGREGGELFF.

The chain employs TRBV28 and TRBJ2-7, with a possible D match to TRBD1 (6 bases). There are 15 residues in the CDR3. CDR1 is MDHEN, CDR2 SYDVKM, per germline. The ends were cut back, 5 bases at V and 0 bases at J, with 14 bases in the middle. The CDR3 nucleotides read TGTGCCAGCAGTGACGCCGGACAGTTCTCCTACGAGCAGTACTTC. Protein sequence: CASSDAGQFSYEQYF.

The gene calls are TRBV4-2 and TRBJ2-7; 8 positions agree with TRBD1. The length of the CDR3 is 15 residues. Germline loops: CDR1 LGHNA, CDR2 YNFKEQ. Trimming at V came to 0 bases and at J to 2 bases, leaving 3 bases not matched to a gene. CDR3 region: CASSQDRGPTYEQYF. DNA of the CDR3: TGTGCCAGCAGCCAAGACAGGGGGCCCACCTACGAGCAGTACTTC.

A few counts support this clone. The chain is built from TRBV7-3 and TRBJ2-5, with TRBD1 identical over 8 bases. This CDR3 is 16 amino acids long. Germline loops: CDR1 SGHTA, CDR2 FQGTGA. Germline trimming cut 5 bases from V and 5 bases from J; bases unmatched to any gene: 13. CDR3 amino acids: CASSRGRTGSQETQYF. The CDR3 DNA reads as TGTGCCAGCAGCCGAGGTCGGACAGGGAGCCAGGAGACCCAGTACTTC.

The DNA for the CDR3 is TGCGCCAGCAGCTTGGATTCCCCGCCACAAGAGACCCAGTACTTC. Residues: CASSLDSPPQETQYF. The V gene is TRBV5-1, the J gene TRBJ2-5; D unclear. CDR3 length equals 15 residues. Germline CDR1 reads SGHRS; CDR2 reads YFSETQ. Trimming removed 0 bases from V and 2 bases from J, with 11 bases in between.